This record looks at one T cell receptor (beta chain) sequence and its context. The data derive from a study of cytomegalovirus exposure and HLA in healthy donors. Using immunoSEQ multiplex PCR, the repertoire was profiled, and TCRdb retains in-frame clones only, with some absent. The profile shows about 130,000 clones, roughly 87% of them singletons. V was clipped by 0 bases and J by 2 bases; unmatched bases: 7. CDR3 length: 16 amino acids. Germline assignment: CDR1 MGHRA and CDR2 YSYEKL. This TCR derives from a woman aged 18-29 years in good health and CMV-seronegative. The rearrangement joins TRBV4-1 to TRBJ2-7; 7 nucleotides line up with TRBD2. Material: PBMCs. The DNA for the CDR3 is TGCGCCAGCAGCCAAGATGCCAGCGGGGCAACCTACGAGCAGTACGTC. Translated: CASSQDASGATYEQYV.